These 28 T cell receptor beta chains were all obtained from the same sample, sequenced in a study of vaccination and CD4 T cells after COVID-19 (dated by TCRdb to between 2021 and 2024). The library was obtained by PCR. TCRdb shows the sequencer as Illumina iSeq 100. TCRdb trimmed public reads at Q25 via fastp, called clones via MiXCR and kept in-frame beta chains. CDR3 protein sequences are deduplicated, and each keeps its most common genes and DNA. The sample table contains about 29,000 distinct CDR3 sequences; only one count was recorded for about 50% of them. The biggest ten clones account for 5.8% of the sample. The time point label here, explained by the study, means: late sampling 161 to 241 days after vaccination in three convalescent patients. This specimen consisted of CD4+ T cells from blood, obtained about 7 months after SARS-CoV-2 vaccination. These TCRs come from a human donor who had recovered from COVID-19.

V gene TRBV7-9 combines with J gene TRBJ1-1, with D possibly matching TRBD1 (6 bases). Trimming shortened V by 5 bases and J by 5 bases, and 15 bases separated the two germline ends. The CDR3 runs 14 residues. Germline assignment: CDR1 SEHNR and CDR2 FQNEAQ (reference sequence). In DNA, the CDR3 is TGTGCCAGCAGCATCCGGGACATCGGAACTGAAGCTTTCTTT. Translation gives CASSIRDIGTEAFF.

CDR3 nucleotide sequence: TGTGCCAGCAGCCGAGGGTGGGGGAGCGAGCAGTACTTC. Translating gives CASSRGWGSEQYF. V gene TRBV11-2 combines with J gene TRBJ2-7; either TRBD1 or TRBD2 may fit D (5 bases each). Trimming shortened V by 5 bases and J by 6 bases, and 14 bases separated the two germline ends. This CDR3 spans 13 amino acids. CDR1 is SGHAT, CDR2 FQNNGV, per germline.

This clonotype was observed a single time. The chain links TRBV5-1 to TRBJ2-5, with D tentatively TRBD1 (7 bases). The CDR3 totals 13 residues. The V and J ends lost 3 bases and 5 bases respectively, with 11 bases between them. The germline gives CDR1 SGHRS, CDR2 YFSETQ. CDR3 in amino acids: CASSSGGGETQYF. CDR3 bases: TGCGCCAGCAGCTCAGGGGGAGGCGAGACCCAGTACTTC.

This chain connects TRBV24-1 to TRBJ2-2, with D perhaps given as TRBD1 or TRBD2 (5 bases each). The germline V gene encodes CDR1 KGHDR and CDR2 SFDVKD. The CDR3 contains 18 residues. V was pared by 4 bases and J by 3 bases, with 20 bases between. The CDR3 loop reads CATSESPGFGAHTGELFF. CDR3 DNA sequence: TGTGCCACCAGTGAGTCACCAGGGTTCGGGGCCCACACCGGGGAGCTGTTTTTT.

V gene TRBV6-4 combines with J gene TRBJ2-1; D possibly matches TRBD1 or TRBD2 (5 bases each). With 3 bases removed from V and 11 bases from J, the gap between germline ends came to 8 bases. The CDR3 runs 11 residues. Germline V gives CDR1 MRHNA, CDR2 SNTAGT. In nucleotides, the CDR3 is TGTGCCAGCAGTGAGGGACGGAAGCAGTTCTTC. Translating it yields CASSEGRKQFF.

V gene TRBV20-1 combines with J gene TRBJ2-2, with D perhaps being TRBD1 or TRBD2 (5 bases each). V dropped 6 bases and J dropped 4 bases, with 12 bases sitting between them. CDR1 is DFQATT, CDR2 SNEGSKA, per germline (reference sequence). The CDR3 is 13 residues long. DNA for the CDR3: TGCAGTGCCCGGGACCCGGGCACCGGGGAGCTGTTTTTT. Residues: CSARDPGTGELFF.

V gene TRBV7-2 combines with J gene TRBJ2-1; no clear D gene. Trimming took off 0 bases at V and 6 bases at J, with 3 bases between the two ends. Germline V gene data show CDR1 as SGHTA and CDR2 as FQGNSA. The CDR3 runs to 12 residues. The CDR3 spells CASSLAINEQFF. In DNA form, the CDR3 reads TGTGCCAGCAGCTTAGCGATCAATGAGCAGTTCTTC.

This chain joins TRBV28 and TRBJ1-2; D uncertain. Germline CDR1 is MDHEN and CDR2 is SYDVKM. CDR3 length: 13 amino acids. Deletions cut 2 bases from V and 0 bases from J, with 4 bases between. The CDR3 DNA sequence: TGTGCCAGCAGTTTACCGGCTAACTATGGCTACACCTTC. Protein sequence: CASSLPANYGYTF.

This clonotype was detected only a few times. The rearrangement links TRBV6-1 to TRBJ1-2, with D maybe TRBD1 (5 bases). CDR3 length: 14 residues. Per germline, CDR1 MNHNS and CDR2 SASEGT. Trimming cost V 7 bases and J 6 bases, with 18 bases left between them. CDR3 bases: TGTGCCAGCAAGTCCCGGATCGGGGGGAATGGCTACACCTTC. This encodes CASKSRIGGNGYTF.

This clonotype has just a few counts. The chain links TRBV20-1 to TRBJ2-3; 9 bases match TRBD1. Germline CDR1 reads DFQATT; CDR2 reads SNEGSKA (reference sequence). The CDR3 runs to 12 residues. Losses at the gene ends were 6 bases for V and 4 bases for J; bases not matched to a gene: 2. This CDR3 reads CSARTGADTQYF. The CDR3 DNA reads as TGCAGTGCCAGGACAGGGGCAGATACGCAGTATTTT.

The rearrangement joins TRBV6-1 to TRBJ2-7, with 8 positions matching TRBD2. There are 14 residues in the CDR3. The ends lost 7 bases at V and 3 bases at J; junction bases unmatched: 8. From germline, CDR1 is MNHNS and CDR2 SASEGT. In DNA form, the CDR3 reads TGTGCCAGCAAGAGGACGGGAGGGTTCTACGAGCAGTACTTC. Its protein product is CASKRTGGFYEQYF.

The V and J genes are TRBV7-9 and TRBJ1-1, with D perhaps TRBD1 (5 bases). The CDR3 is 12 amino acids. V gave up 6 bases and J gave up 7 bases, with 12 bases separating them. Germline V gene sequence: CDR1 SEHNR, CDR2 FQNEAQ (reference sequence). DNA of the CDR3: TGTGCCAGCAGACGGGACGGACTTGAAGCTTTCTTT. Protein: CASRRDGLEAFF.

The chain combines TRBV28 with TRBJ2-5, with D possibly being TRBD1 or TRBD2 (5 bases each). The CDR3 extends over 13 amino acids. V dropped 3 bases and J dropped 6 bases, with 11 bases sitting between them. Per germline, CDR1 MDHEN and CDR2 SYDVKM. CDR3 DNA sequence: TGTGCCAGCAGTTTTGGGGGTCGGCAGACCCAGTACTTC. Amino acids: CASSFGGRQTQYF.

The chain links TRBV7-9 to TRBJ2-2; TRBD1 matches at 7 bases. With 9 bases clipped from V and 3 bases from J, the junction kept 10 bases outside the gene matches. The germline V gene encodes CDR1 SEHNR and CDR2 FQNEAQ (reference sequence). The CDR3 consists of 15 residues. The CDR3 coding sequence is TGTGCCAGAGGACAGGTCGGGGTGGACACCGGGGAGCTGTTTTTT. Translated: CARGQVGVDTGELFF.

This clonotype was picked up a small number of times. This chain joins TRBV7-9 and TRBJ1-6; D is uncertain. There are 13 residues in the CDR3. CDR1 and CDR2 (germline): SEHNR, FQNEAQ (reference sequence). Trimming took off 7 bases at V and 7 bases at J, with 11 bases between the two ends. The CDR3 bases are TGTGCCAGCACCTTCACGGGGAATTCACCCCTCCACTTT. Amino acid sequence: CASTFTGNSPLHF. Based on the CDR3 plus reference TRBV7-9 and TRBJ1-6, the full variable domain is DTGVSQNPRHKITKRGQNVTFRCDPISEHNRLYWYRQTLGQGPEFLTYFQNEAQLEKSRLLSDRFSAERPKGSFSTLEIQRTEQGDSAMYLCASTFTGNSPLHFGNGTRLTVT.

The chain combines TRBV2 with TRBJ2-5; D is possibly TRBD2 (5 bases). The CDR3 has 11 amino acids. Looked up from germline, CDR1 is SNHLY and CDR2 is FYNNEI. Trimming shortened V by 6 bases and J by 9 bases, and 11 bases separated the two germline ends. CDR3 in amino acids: CASRSIASQYF. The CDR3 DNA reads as TGTGCCAGCAGGTCTATAGCGTCCCAGTACTTC.

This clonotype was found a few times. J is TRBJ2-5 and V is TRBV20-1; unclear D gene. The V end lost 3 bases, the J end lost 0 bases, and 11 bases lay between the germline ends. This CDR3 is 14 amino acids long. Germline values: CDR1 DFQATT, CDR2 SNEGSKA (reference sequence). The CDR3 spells CSASFASNQETQYF. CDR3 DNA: TGCAGTGCTAGCTTCGCGAGCAACCAAGAGACCCAGTACTTC.

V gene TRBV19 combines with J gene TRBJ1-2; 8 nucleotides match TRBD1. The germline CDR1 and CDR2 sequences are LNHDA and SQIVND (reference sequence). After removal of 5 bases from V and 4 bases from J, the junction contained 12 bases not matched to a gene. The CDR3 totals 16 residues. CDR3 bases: TGTGCCAGTAGTTCAGATGGGACAGGACTCCTCTATGGCTACACCTTC. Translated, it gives CASSSDGTGLLYGYTF.

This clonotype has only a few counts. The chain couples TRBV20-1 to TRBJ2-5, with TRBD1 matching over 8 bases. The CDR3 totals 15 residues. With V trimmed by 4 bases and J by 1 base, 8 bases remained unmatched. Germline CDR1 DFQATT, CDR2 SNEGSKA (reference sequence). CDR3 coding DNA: TGCAGTGCTATACCGGGACAGGCTATCCAAGAGACCCAGTACTTC. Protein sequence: CSAIPGQAIQETQYF.

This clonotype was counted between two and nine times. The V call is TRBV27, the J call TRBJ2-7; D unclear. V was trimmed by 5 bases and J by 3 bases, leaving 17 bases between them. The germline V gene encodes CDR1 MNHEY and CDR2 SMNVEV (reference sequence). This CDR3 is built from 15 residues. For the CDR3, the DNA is TGTGCCAGCAGTCTCCCAGGACGGTTTGGCTACGAGCAGTACTTC. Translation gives CASSLPGRFGYEQYF.

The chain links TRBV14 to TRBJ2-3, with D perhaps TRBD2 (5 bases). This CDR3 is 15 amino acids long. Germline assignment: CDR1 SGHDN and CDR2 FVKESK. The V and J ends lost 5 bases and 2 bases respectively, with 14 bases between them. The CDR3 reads CASSSTLGITDTQYF. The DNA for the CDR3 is TGTGCCAGCAGCTCTACACTAGGAATCACAGATACGCAGTATTTT. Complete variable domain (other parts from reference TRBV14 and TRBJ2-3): EAGVTQFPSHSVIEKGQTVTLRCDPISGHDNLYWYRRVMGKEIKFLLHFVKESKQDESGMPNNRFLAERTGGTYSTLKVQPAELEDSGVYFCASSSTLGITDTQYFGPGTRLTVL.

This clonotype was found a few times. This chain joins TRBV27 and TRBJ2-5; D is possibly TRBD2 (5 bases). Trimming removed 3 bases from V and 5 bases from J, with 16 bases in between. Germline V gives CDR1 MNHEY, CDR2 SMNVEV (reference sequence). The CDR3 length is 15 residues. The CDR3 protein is CASSFYEGVTETQYF. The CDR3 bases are TGTGCCAGCAGTTTCTATGAGGGAGTTACGGAGACCCAGTACTTC.

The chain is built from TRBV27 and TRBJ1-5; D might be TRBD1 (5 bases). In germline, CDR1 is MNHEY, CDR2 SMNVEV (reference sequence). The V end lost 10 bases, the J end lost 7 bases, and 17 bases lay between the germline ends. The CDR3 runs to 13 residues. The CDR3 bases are TGTGCCACCGGGACGGCGGCGGGACAGCCCCAGCATTTT. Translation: CATGTAAGQPQHF.

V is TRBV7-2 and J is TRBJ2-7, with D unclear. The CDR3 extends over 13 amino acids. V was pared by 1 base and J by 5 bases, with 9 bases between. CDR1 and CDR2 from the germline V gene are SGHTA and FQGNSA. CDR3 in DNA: TGTGCCAGCAGCTTAGTTCTAAGGGACGAGCAGTACTTC. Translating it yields CASSLVLRDEQYF.

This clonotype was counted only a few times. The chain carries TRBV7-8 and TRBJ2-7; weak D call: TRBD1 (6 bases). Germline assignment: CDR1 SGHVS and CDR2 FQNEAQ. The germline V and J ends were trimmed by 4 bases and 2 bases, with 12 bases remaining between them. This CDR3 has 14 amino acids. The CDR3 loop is CASSSDRFTYEQYF. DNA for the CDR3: TGTGCCAGCAGCTCGGACAGATTCACCTACGAGCAGTACTTC.

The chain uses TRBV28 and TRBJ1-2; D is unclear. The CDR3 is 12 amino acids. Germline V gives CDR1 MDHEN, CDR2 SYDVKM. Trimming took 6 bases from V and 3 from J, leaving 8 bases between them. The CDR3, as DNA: TGTGCCAGCAGGGTAGCTCACTATGGCTACACCTTC. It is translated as CASRVAHYGYTF.

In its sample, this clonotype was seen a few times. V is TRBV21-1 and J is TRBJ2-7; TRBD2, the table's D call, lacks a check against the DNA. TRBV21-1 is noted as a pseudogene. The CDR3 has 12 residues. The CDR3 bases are TGTGCCAGCAGCAAAGTACGAACCCGCAAGTACTTC. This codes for CASSKVRTRKYF.

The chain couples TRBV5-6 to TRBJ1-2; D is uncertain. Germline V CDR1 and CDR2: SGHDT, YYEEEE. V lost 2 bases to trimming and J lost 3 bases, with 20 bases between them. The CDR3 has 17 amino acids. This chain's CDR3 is CASSFRDTQAFYYGYTF. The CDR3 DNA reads TGTGCCAGCAGCTTTCGAGACACCCAGGCCTTTTACTATGGCTACACCTTC.